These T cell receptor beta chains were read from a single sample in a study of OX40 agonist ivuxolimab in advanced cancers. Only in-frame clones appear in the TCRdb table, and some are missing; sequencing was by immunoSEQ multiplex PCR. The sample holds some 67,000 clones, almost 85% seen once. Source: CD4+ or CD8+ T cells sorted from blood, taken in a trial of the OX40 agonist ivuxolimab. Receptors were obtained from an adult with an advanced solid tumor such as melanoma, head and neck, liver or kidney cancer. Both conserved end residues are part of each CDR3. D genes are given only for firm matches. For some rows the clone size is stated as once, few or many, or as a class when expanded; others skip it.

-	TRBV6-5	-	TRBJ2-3	CASSLEPSTDTQYF	TGTGCCAGCAGTCTCGAACCCAGCACAGATACGCAGTATTTT
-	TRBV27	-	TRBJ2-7	CASSLGTPPGYEQYF	TGTGCCAGCAGTTTAGGGACTCCCCCGGGGTACGAGCAGTACTTC
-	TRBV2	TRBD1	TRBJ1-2	CASRKGQGDYGYTF	TGTGCCAGCAGAAAGGGACAGGGAGACTATGGCTACACCTTC
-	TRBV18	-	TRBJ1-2	CASSPPVKGSYGYTF	TGTGCCAGCTCACCACCGGTGAAGGGTTCCTATGGCTACACCTTC
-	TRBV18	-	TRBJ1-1	CASSPNIPGNTEAFF	TGTGCCAGCTCACCAAATATTCCGGGGAACACTGAAGCTTTCTTT
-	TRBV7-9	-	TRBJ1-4	CASSRQLTRGEKLFF	TGTGCCAGCAGCAGACAACTTACTCGAGGGGAAAAACTGTTTTTT
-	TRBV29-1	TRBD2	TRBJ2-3	CSVDLAGGTDTQYF	TGCAGCGTTGACCTAGCGGGGGGGACAGATACGCAGTATTTT
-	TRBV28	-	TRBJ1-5	CASSLVDADSNQPQHF	TGTGCCAGCAGTTTAGTAGACGCCGATAGCAATCAGCCCCAGCATTTT
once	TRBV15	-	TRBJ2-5	CATSRAPQETQYF	TGTGCCACCAGCAGAGCCCCCCAAGAGACCCAGTACTTC
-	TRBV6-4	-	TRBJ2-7	CASSPTGETSRQYF	TGTGCCAGCAGTCCTACCGGGGAGACGTCTCGGCAGTACTTC
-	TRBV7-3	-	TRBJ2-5	CASSFGPGETQYF	TGTGCCAGCAGCTTTGGTCCGGGGGAGACCCAGTACTTC
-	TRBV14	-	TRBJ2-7	CASSQGGLMAYEQYF	TGTGCCAGCAGCCAGGGAGGACTGATGGCCTACGAGCAGTACTTC
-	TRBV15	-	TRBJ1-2	CATSRDRVRGYGYTF	TGTGCCACCAGCAGAGATCGCGTCAGAGGGTATGGCTACACCTTC
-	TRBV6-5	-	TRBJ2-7	CASSLNSYEQYF	TGTGCCAGCAGCTTAAACTCCTACGAGCAGTACTTC
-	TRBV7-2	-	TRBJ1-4	CASSLGGSVGLNEKLFF	TGTGCCAGCAGCTTAGGAGGGTCCGTGGGGCTTAATGAAAAACTGTTTTTT
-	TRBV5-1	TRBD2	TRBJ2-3	CASTSGRGGTDTQYF	TGCGCCAGCACCTCCGGGAGGGGAGGCACAGATACGCAGTATTTT
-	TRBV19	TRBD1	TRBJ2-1	CASSAQDRAINEQFF	TGTGCCAGTAGTGCCCAGGACAGGGCGATCAATGAGCAGTTCTTC
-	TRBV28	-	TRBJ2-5	CASSTGPTQYF	TGTGCCAGCAGTACCGGCCCGACCCAGTACTTC
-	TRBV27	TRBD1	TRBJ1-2	CASNKDRGVVNGYTF	TGTGCCAGCAACAAGGACAGGGGGGTTGTGAATGGCTACACCTTC
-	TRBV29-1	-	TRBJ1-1	CSAPGLRTEAFF	TGCAGCGCTCCGGGACTCAGGACTGAAGCTTTCTTT
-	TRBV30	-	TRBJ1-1	CAWSVLYVNTEAFF	TGTGCCTGGAGTGTACTTTACGTGAACACTGAAGCTTTCTTT
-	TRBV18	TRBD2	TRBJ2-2	CASSPPGLGGTGELFF	TGTGCCAGCTCACCCCCGGGACTAGGGGGCACCGGGGAGCTGTTTTTT
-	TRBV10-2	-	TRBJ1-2	CASRDPNYGYTF	TGCGCCAGCAGGGACCCTAACTATGGCTACACCTTC
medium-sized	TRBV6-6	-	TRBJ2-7	CASTTLRGEQYF	TGTGCCAGCACCACCTTGCGGGGCGAGCAGTACTTC
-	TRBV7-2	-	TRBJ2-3	CASSSQLAVSTDTQYF	TGTGCCAGCAGCTCCCAACTAGCAGTAAGCACAGATACGCAGTATTTT
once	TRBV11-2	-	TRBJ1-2	CASSLGDSPYGYTF	TGTGCCAGCAGCTTAGGCGACAGTCCCTATGGCTACACCTTC
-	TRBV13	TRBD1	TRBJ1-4	CASSLGQGAPLKEKLFF	TGTGCCAGCAGCCTTGGACAGGGGGCACCCCTTAAGGAAAAACTGTTTTTT
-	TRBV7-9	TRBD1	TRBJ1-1	CASSVGQGNTEAFF	TGTGCCAGCAGCGTGGGACAGGGAAACACTGAAGCTTTCTTT
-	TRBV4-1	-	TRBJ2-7	CASSQVRGRGEQYF	TGCGCCAGCAGCCAAGTTCGCGGCCGCGGCGAGCAGTACTTC
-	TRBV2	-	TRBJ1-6	CASSQGLALHF	TGTGCCAGCAGTCAGGGACTAGCCCTCCACTTT
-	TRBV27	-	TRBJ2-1	CASSLWQSSYNEQFF	TGTGCCAGCAGTTTGTGGCAAAGCTCCTACAATGAGCAGTTCTTC
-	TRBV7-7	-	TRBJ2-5	CASSLASSKGTQYF	TGTGCTAGCAGCTTAGCATCGTCGAAGGGGACCCAGTACTTC
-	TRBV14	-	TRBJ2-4	CASSQAQDLNIQYF	TGTGCCAGCAGCCAAGCGCAAGACCTAAACATTCAGTACTTC
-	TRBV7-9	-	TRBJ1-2	CASSHGAAGHNYGYTF	TGTGCCAGCAGCCATGGGGCCGCAGGGCATAACTATGGCTACACCTTC
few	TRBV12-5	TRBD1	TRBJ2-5	CASGEDRGETQYF	TGTGCTAGTGGAGAGGACAGGGGTGAGACCCAGTACTTC
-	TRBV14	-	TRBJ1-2	CASSQTRVVNANYGYTF	TGTGCCAGCAGCCAAACCCGAGTCGTAAACGCTAACTATGGCTACACCTTC
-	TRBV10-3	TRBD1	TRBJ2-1	CAISGDRGLRNEQFF	TGTGCCATCAGTGGGGACAGGGGGCTAAGGAATGAGCAGTTCTTC
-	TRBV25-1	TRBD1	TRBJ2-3	CASSPRQGIATDTQYF	TGTGCCAGCAGCCCGAGACAGGGTATTGCGACAGATACGCAGTATTTT
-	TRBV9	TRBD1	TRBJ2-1	CASSVMGQGNNEQFF	TGTGCCAGCAGCGTAATGGGACAGGGGAACAATGAGCAGTTCTTC
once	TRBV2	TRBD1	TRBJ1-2	CASSASRDRGPSYTF	TGTGCCAGCAGTGCCTCCCGGGACAGGGGTCCGAGCTACACCTTC
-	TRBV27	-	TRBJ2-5	CASSLWGQETQYF	TGTGCCAGCAGTTTGTGGGGCCAAGAGACCCAGTACTTC
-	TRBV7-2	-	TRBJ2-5	CASSFEPQETQYF	TGTGCCAGCAGCTTTGAACCCCAAGAGACCCAGTACTTC
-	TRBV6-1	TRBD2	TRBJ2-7	CASSELAGGRSAGYEQYF	TGTGCCAGCAGTGAACTAGCGGGAGGGAGGTCTGCTGGCTACGAGCAGTACTTC
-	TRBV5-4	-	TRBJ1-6	CASSLGGDSPLHF	TGTGCCAGCAGCTTGGGAGGGGACTCACCCCTCCACTTT
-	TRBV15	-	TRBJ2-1	CATSPQGSSYNEQFF	TGTGCCACCAGCCCGCAGGGATCCTCCTACAATGAGCAGTTCTTC
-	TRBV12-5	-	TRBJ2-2	CASGLVRDTNTGELFF	TGTGCTAGTGGTTTGGTACGGGACACGAACACCGGGGAGCTGTTTTTT
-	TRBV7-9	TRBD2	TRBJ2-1	CASSSSGRPEQFF	TGTGCCAGCAGCTCTAGCGGGAGGCCCGAGCAGTTCTTC
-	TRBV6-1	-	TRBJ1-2	CASRPFTGEYGYTF	TGTGCCAGCAGACCCTTTACCGGCGAGTATGGCTACACCTTC
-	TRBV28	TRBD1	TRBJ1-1	CASSFQLGEDRDGNTEAFF	TGTGCCAGCAGTTTCCAGTTAGGGGAGGACAGGGATGGGAACACTGAAGCTTTCTTT
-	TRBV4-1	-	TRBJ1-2	CASSQQRPLGRSANYGYTF	TGCGCCAGCAGCCAACAACGACCCCTGGGCCGGTCAGCTAACTATGGCTACACCTTC
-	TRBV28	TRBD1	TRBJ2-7	CASGTGYEQYF	TGTGCCAGCGGGACAGGCTACGAGCAGTACTTC
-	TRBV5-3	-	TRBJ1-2	CARSLDLSNYGYTF	TGTGCCAGAAGCTTGGATCTAAGTAACTATGGCTACACCTTC
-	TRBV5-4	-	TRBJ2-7	CASSDQYEQYF	TGTGCCAGCAGCGACCAGTACGAGCAGTACTTC
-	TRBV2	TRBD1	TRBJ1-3	CASSTGTGSGNTIYF	TGTGCCAGCAGCACCGGGACAGGCTCGGGAAACACCATATATTTT